Described below is a single TCR beta chain sequence and its context. The data are from a study of T-cell reconstitution after alpha-beta-depleted transplantation in children. A library of TCRbeta sequences, prepared with unique molecular identifiers, was generated. TCRdb re-called the PCR reads with MiXCR, one entry per CDR3 protein. This repertoire shows about 500,000 distinct CDR3 sequences, 32% found once; its top ten account for 2% to 3%. Trimming left V 5 bases short and J 8 bases short, with 12 bases between. The germline V gene has CDR1 MNHEY and CDR2 SMNVEV (reference sequence). There are 13 residues in the CDR3.

The input for sequencing was PBMCs from the stem cell graft donor, taken from the stem cell graft. The chain combines TRBV27 with TRBJ1-4; D remains ambiguous. The sequence derives from a human donor who donated a stem cell graft to a child with aplastic anemia. In nucleotides, the CDR3 is TGTGCCAGCAGTCACTCTCGGAGGGAAAAACTGTTTTTT. Encoded protein: CASSHSRREKLFF. Full variable domain (remainder filled in from reference TRBV27 and TRBJ1-4): EAQVTQNPRYLITVTGKKLTVTCSQNMNHEYMSWYRQDPGLGLRQIYYSMNVEVTDKGDVPEGYKVSRKEKRNFPLILESPSPNQTSLYFCASSHSRREKLFFGSGTQLSVL.